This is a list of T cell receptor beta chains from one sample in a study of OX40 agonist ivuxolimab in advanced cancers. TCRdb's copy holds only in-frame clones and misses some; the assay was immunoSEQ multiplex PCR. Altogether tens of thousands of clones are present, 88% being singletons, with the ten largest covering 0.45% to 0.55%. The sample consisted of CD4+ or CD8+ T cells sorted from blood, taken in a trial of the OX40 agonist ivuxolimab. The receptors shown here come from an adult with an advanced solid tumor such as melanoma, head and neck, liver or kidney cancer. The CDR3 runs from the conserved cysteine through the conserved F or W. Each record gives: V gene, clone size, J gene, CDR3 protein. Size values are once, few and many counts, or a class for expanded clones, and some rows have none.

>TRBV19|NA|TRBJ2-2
CASSTEGATGELFF
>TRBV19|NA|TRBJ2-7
CATKRGGASYEQYF
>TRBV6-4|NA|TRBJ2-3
CASSLSGGDTDTQYF
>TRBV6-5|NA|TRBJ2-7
CASSPGTGGGEQYF
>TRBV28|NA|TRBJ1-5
CASSKGTQPQHF
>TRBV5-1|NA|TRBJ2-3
CASSFLSGSDTQYF
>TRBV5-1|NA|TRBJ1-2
CASSLGTGANYGYTF
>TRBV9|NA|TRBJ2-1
CASSAGRVVGYNEQFF
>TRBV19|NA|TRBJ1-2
CASSTQLRFDNYGYTF
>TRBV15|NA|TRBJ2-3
CATSRDTGSSTDTQYF
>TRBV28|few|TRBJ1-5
CASSLWGGDNQPQHF
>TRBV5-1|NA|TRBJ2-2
CASSSLGGKNTGELFF
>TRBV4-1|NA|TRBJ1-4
CASSPADRGKNGKLFF
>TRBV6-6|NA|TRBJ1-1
CASSYLPQTEAFF
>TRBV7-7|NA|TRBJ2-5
CASSLGGGETQYF
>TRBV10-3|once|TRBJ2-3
CAISGGLVSDTQYF
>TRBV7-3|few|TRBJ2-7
CASSLTPGDEQYF
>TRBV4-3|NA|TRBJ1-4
CASSQGGGPSVEKLFF
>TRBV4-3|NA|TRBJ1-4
CASSQDGVGGRGEKLFF
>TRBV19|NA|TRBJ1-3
CASSTDLSGNTIYF
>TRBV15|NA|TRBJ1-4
CATHRTTNEKLFF
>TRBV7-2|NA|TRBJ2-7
CASSLVGYEQYF
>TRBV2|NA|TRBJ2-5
CATGGQVPYF
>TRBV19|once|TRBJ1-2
CASKRWSDTEPGYTF
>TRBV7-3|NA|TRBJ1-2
CASSLRHSTYGYTF
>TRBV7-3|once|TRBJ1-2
CASSSGQEDGYTF
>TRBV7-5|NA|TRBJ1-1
CVSQRGRWNTEAFF
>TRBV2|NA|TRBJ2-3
CASSVGSLDTQYF
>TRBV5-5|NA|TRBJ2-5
CASSVNWGGLETQYF
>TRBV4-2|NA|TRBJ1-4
CASSQVVTRGRNEKLFF
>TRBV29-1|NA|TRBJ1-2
CSVAQGGDYGYTF
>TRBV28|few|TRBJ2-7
CASSPPDRTYEQYF
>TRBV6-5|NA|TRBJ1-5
CASSYGQGNQPQHF
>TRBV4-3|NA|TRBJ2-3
CASSQGTGHTDTQYF
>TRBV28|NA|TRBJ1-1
CASSLRQVSAEAFF
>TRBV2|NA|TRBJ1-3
CASSELGQAGNTIYF
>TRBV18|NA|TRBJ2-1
CASSPGSEQFF
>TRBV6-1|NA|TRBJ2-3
CASSRALQRDTQYF
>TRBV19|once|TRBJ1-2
CASRPAGFYGYTF
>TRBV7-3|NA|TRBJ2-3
CASSLGRGGGSTDTQYF
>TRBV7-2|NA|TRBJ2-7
CASSRGQGDEQYF
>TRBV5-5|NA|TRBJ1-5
CASSLEGFQPQHF
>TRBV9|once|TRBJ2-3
CASTRGGIDTQYF
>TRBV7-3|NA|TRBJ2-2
CASSLSYTGELFF
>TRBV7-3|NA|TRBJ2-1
CASSLNQNNEQFF
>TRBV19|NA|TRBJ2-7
CASSSGSYEQYF
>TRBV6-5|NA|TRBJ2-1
CASSYSGGGIQFF
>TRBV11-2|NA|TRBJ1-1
CASSPLGGSLNTEAFF
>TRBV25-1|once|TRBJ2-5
CASSTRQGETQYF
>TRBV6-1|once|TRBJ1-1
CASRDSQLPNTEAFF
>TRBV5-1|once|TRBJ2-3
CASSHGQSDTQYF
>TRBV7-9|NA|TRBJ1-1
CASSNPTVNTEAFF
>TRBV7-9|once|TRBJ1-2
CASSLAGQGDYGYTF